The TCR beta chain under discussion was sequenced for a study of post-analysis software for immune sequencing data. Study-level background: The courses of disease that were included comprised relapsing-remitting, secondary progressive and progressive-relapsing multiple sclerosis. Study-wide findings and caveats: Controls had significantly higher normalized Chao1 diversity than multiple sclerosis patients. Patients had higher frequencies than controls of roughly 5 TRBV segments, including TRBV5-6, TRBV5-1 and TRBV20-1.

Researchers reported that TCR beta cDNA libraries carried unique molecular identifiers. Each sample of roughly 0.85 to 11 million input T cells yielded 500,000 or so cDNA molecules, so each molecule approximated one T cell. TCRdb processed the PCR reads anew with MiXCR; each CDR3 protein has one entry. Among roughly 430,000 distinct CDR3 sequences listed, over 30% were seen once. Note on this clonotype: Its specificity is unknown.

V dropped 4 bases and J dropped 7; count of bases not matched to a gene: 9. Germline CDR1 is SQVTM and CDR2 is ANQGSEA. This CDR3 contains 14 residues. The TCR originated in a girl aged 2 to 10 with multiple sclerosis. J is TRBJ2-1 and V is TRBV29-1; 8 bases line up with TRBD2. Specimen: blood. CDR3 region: CSVGDGRAFNEQFF. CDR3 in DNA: TGCAGCGTTGGGGACGGGAGGGCCTTTAATGAGCAGTTCTTC.